The present T cell receptor (beta chain) was sequenced within a study of blood T cell repertoires in COVID-19. Overall study context: Samples of COVID-19 (acute and convalescent) were obtained from the United States, Italy and Spain. Sources were T cells, B-cell-depleted T cells, or PBMCs; the material itself was cDNA or gDNA.

The V end lost 7 bases, the J end lost 5 bases, and 15 bases lay between the germline ends. Germline loops: CDR1 SGHNT, CDR2 YYREEE (reference sequence). The CDR3 runs 14 residues. In the original analysis: By means of reference gene primer amplification, nucleated cell counts were estimated. TCRdb's table, derived via immunoSEQ multiplex PCR, lists solely in-frame clones and lacks some. V and J calls and clone size are given by that table; D and trimming were obtained from the DNA. Here the sample spans about 88,000 clones, roughly 72% being singletons. The table lists this clone with a few counts. This clonotype was obtained from an older woman in a cohort sampled during active or convalescent COVID-19. Source material: peripheral blood. V and J are TRBV5-4 and TRBJ2-2; D unclear. The CDR3 DNA follows: TGTGCCAGCTCCCCCCGGTCGGGTACCGGGGAGCTGTTTTTT. This gives the protein CASSPRSGTGELFF.